The entry below describes one T cell receptor beta chain. The data originate from a study of CD8 T cells in Susac syndrome. The CDR3 runs 12 residues. V lost 6 bases to trimming and J lost 5 bases; unmatched junction nucleotides: 6. Germline assignment: CDR1 SQVTM and CDR2 ANQGSEA. The authors reverse transcribed roughly 0.5 to 1 ug RNA with random hexamers. TCRdb re-derived calls from the immunoSEQ multiplex PCR reads in MiXCR, one entry per CDR3 protein. The sample yields under 550,000 distinct CDR3 sequences, 75% to 90% seen once. The receptor was derived from a human donor with multiple sclerosis. This sequence joins TRBV29-1 and TRBJ2-5; 7 bases fit TRBD1. Sequenced sample: CD8+ T cells from PBMCs. CDR3 protein: CSVPTGYETQYF. CDR3 sequence (DNA): TGCAGCGTCCCGACAGGGTACGAGACCCAGTACTTC.